This passage covers 17 T cell receptor beta chains from one sample sequenced in a study of CD8 T cells in ankylosing spondylitis. TCRdb reprocessed the 5' RACE reads with MiXCR, giving one entry per CDR3 protein. This table holds 150,000 to 200,000 distinct CDR3 sequences, about 18% found once. The sequenced material came from blood, either unsorted or a sorted T cell fraction (not recorded which). The receptors here all came from a male donor with ankylosing spondylitis or in good health (not recorded which).

In its sample, this clonotype was seen many times. CDR3 nucleotides: TGCAGCGTTGACGACGTTAGCTCCTACAATGAGCAGTTCTTC. It yields the protein CSVDDVSSYNEQFF. The J gene is TRBJ2-1, the V gene TRBV29-1, with unresolved D. Germline V lookup: CDR1 SQVTM, CDR2 ANQGSEA. This CDR3 has 14 amino acids. Trimming removed 3 bases at V and 0 bases at J, with 9 bases between.

DNA for the CDR3: TGTGCCGGAGGACAGGGTGCGCCCATCACCCTCCACTTT. Encoded protein: CAGGQGAPITLHF. J is TRBJ1-6 and V is TRBV28, with 8 bases that match TRBD1. CDR1 and CDR2 (germline): MDHEN, SYDVKM. Losses at the gene ends were 11 bases for V and 14 bases for J; bases not matched to a gene: 14. The CDR3 is 13 amino acids. The full variable domain, with the rest looked up from reference TRBV28 and TRBJ1-6, is DVKVTQSSRYLVKRTGEKVFLECVQDMDHENMFWYRQDPGLGLRLIYFSYDVKMKEKGDIPEGYSVSREKKERFSLILESASTNQTSMYLCAGGQGAPITLHFGNGTRLTVT.

This clonotype showed up many times. The genes are TRBV2 and TRBJ2-1; 7 bases map to TRBD1. Trimming removed 4 bases from V and 7 bases from J; junction bases left unmatched: 4. The CDR3 runs 13 residues. From germline, CDR1 is SNHLY and CDR2 FYNNEI. The CDR3 reads CASSGQGRNEQFF. Written as DNA, the CDR3 is TGTGCCAGCAGTGGACAGGGTCGAAATGAGCAGTTCTTC. The full variable domain, rest sourced from reference TRBV2 and TRBJ2-1, is EPEVTQTPSHQVTQMGQEVILRCVPISNHLYFYWYRQILGQKVEFLVSFYNNEISEKSEIFDDQFSVERPDGSNFTLKIRSTKLEDSAMYFCASSGQGRNEQFFGPGTRLTVL.

This clonotype was recorded many times. The chain carries TRBV5-1 and TRBJ2-4, with 10 bases matching TRBD2. The CDR3 covers 15 residues. Germline CDR1 SGHRS, CDR2 YFSETQ. With V trimmed by 4 bases and J by 8 bases, 9 bases remained unmatched. For the CDR3, the DNA is TGCGCCAGCAGCCGCGTAAGCGGGAGGGACGACATTCAGTACTTC. Translated, it gives CASSRVSGRDDIQYF.

Ten or more counts support this clonotype. The chain joins TRBV20-1 to TRBJ2-1, with 11 positions matching TRBD2. V lost 3 bases and J lost 4; bases outside the gene matches: 5. The germline V gene encodes CDR1 DFQATT and CDR2 SNEGSKA (reference sequence). The CDR3 is 15 amino acids. The CDR3, as DNA: TGCAGTGCTAGCAGGCCTAGCGGGGGGTACAATGAGCAGTTCTTC. Its translation is CSASRPSGGYNEQFF.

V and J are TRBV6-6 and TRBJ2-1; 10 nucleotides line up with TRBD2. Per the germline V gene, CDR1 is MNHNY and CDR2 is SVGAGI (reference sequence). Trimming cost V 6 bases and J 10 bases; bases outside gene matches: 3. This CDR3 comprises 12 residues. The CDR3 is CASSRLAGEQFF. In DNA form, the CDR3 reads TGTGCCAGCAGCCGACTAGCGGGCGAGCAGTTCTTC.

This clonotype was seen many times. The chain carries TRBV24-1 and TRBJ2-1; possible D gene TRBD1, 5 bases. The CDR3 consists of 16 residues. V was clipped by 0 bases and J by 2 bases, with 10 bases between them. Germline-derived CDR1 and CDR2 are KGHDR and SFDVKD. CDR3 loop: CATSDLGQGPYNEQFF. CDR3 DNA: TGTGCCACCAGTGATTTGGGGCAGGGCCCCTACAATGAGCAGTTCTTC.

J is TRBJ2-2 and V is TRBV5-1; no clear D. This CDR3 region has 15 residues. Between the trimmed V and J ends, which lost 0 bases and 1 base, there was a span of 7 bases. CDR1 and CDR2 from the germline V gene are SGHRS and YFSETQ. The CDR3 sequence: CASSLGSLNTGELFF. CDR3 sequence (DNA): TGCGCCAGCAGCTTGGGCAGCTTGAACACCGGGGAGCTGTTTTTT.

This chain connects TRBV7-2 to TRBJ1-5, with D possibly TRBD1 on 5 matching bases. The germline CDR1 and CDR2 sequences are SGHTA and FQGNSA. Trimming shortened V by 2 bases and J by 7 bases, and 15 bases separated the two germline ends. The CDR3 has 15 residues. The CDR3 is CASSLMKQGRQPQHF. In DNA form, the CDR3 reads TGTGCCAGCAGCTTAATGAAGCAGGGAAGACAGCCCCAGCATTTT. Filled out from reference TRBV7-2 and TRBJ1-5, the complete variable domain reads GAGVSQSPSNKVTEKGKDVELRCDPISGHTALYWYRQSLGQGLEFLIYFQGNSAPDKSGLPSDRFSAERTGGSVSTLTIQRTQQEDSAVYLCASSLMKQGRQPQHFGDGTRLSIL.

A few counts support this clonotype. V usage is TRBV7-2 and J usage is TRBJ2-4; 7 nucleotides line up with TRBD2. CDR1 SGHTA and CDR2 FQGNSA come from the germline V gene. CDR3 length equals 16 residues. With 1 base clipped from V and 2 bases from J, the junction kept 5 bases outside the gene matches. The CDR3, as DNA: TGTGCCAGCAGCTTAGGACTAGCCCTAACCAAAAACATTCAGTACTTC. It encodes CASSLGLALTKNIQYF. Together with reference TRBV7-2 and TRBJ2-4, the CDR3 gives the full variable domain: GAGVSQSPSNKVTEKGKDVELRCDPISGHTALYWYRQSLGQGLEFLIYFQGNSAPDKSGLPSDRFSAERTGGSVSTLTIQRTQQEDSAVYLCASSLGLALTKNIQYFGAGTRLSVL.

This clonotype was recorded a few times. This sequence joins TRBV6-4 and TRBJ2-1; perhaps TRBD2 as D (5 bases). This CDR3 comprises 14 residues. The V and J ends lost 9 bases and 3 bases respectively, with 15 bases between them. The germline V gene encodes CDR1 MRHNA and CDR2 SNTAGT. CDR3 DNA sequence: TGTGCCAGTTCAGCGGTCGCTGACTACAATGAGCAGTTCTTC. Its translation: CASSAVADYNEQFF.

At least ten counts were recorded for this clonotype. V is TRBV20-1 and J is TRBJ2-1, with D possibly called TRBD1 or TRBD2 (5 bases each). V dropped 3 bases and J dropped 4 bases, with 19 bases sitting between them. The CDR3 totals 16 residues. Germline V gives CDR1 DFQATT, CDR2 SNEGSKA (reference sequence). In DNA form, the CDR3 reads TGCAGTGCTAGGGGACGGGATACCAGGATTTACAATGAGCAGTTCTTC. Its protein is CSARGRDTRIYNEQFF.

This clonotype was seen ten or more times. The chain employs TRBV20-1 and TRBJ2-1; a possible D gene is TRBD2 (6 bases). V was clipped by 6 bases and J by 4 bases, with 13 bases between them. The CDR3 consists of 13 residues. CDR1 is DFQATT and CDR2 is SNEGSKA in the germline V gene (reference sequence). The chain's CDR3 is CSALSGRYNEQFF. The CDR3 DNA follows: TGCAGTGCACTAAGCGGGCGGTACAATGAGCAGTTCTTC.

The table lists this clonotype with many counts. This chain uses TRBV7-9 with TRBJ1-4; 11 bases fit TRBD1. The CDR3 contains 14 residues. With 5 bases clipped from V and 8 bases from J, the junction kept 4 bases outside the gene matches. CDR1 SEHNR and CDR2 FQNEAQ come from the germline V gene (reference sequence). As DNA, the CDR3 is TGTGCCAGCAGCCCCGGGACAGGGGGGGAAAAACTGTTTTTT. Protein: CASSPGTGGEKLFF.

This clonotype has only a few counts. The rearrangement joins TRBV19 to TRBJ1-5; no definite D call. This CDR3 is 15 amino acids long. Germline CDR1 is LNHDA and CDR2 is SQIVND (reference sequence). Between the trimmed V and J ends, which lost 5 bases and 0 bases, there was a span of 11 bases. The CDR3: CASSVTGYSNQPQHF. CDR3 coding DNA: TGTGCCAGTAGTGTTACGGGGTATAGCAATCAGCCCCAGCATTTT.

This clonotype was seen only a few times. This chain joins TRBV6-5 and TRBJ2-2, with D possibly TRBD1 on 5 matching bases. V lost 1 base and J 5 bases, leaving 11 bases between the germline ends. This CDR3 is built from 15 residues. Germline values: CDR1 MNHEY, CDR2 SVGAGI. This CDR3 is CASSYLSGLTGELFF. The CDR3 DNA sequence: TGTGCCAGCAGTTACTTGTCAGGGTTAACCGGGGAGCTGTTTTTT.

Many counts were recorded for this clonotype. CDR3 residues: CASSEIFQGNIQYF. CDR3 DNA sequence: TGCGCCAGCAGTGAAATCTTTCAGGGTAACATTCAGTACTTC. This chain links TRBV10-2 with TRBJ2-4; weak D call: TRBD1 (5 bases). The V and J ends lost 3 bases and 7 bases respectively, with 13 bases between them. Germline loops: CDR1 WSHSY, CDR2 SAAADI. CDR3 length equals 14 residues.